These 16 T cell receptor beta chains share one sample of origin, sequenced in a study of blood T cell repertoires in COVID-19. The repertoire was sequenced with immunoSEQ multiplex PCR; TCRdb's copy has only in-frame clones and lacks some. The sample shows under 65,000 clones, just under 90% of them seen only once. Sequencing was carried out using peripheral blood. The receptor set was obtained from a woman aged 60-75 years with COVID-19, enrolled during active disease.

This chain links TRBV7-9 with TRBJ2-2; 7 bases align to TRBD2. Germline CDR1 reads SEHNR; CDR2 reads FQNEAQ (reference sequence). CDR3 size: 16 residues. V shed 5 bases and J 1 base; nucleotides not matched to a gene: 7. CDR3 protein: CASSRGERGNTGELFF. The CDR3 DNA follows: TGTGCCAGCAGCCGTGGGGAGCGGGGGAACACCGGGGAGCTGTTTTTT.

The gene calls are TRBV29-1 and TRBJ2-7, with 13 bases fitting TRBD2. Per the germline V gene, CDR1 is SQVTM and CDR2 is ANQGSEA. J gave up 0 bases and V 4 bases, and 3 bases lay outside the gene matches. This CDR3 has 15 amino acids. The CDR3 sequence is CSVGGTSGNSYEQYF. DNA of the CDR3: TGCAGCGTTGGCGGGACTAGCGGGAACTCCTACGAGCAGTACTTC.

This sequence joins TRBV12-3 or TRBV12-4 and TRBJ2-7; TRBD1 matches 7 bases. The CDR3 contains 13 residues. V gave up 1 base and J gave up 6 bases; unmatched junction bases: 3. CDR3 sequence: CASSLENRGEQYF. Written as DNA, the CDR3 is TGTGCCAGCAGTTTAGAGAACAGGGGCGAGCAGTACTTC.

This clone was seen a few times. V is TRBV6-7 and J is TRBJ1-4; 8 nucleotides match TRBD1. TRBV6-7 is sorted into the ORF group, with uncertain function. The J segment lost 6 bases and the V segment lost 6 bases, leaving 6 bases of the junction unmatched. This CDR3 has 14 residues. CDR3 residues: CASRDPQGDEKLFF. CDR3 in DNA: TGTGCCAGCAGAGATCCACAGGGGGATGAAAAACTGTTTTTT.

The chain employs TRBV6-5 and TRBJ1-1; unclear D gene. From germline, CDR1 is MNHEY and CDR2 SVGAGI. Between the trimmed V and J ends, which lost 0 bases and 0 bases, there was a span of 5 bases. This CDR3 contains 14 residues. The CDR3 DNA is TGTGCCAGCAGTTACTCGGCAGTGAACACTGAAGCTTTCTTT. This gives the protein CASSYSAVNTEAFF.

The J gene is TRBJ2-1, the V gene TRBV30; the match to TRBD2 covers 15 bases. J gave up 15 bases and V 3 bases, and 12 bases lay outside the gene matches. Germline loops: CDR1 GTSNPN, CDR2 SVGIG (reference sequence). CDR3 length equals 15 residues. CDR3 residues: CAWSQRTSGRAGSFF. The CDR3 nucleotides read TGTGCCTGGAGCCAAAGGACTAGCGGGAGGGCCGGGTCGTTCTTC.

The rearrangement uses TRBV19 and TRBJ1-4, with TRBD1 as a possible D gene (6 bases). The V gene's germline CDR1 is LNHDA and CDR2 SQIVND (reference sequence). The CDR3 totals 16 residues. V lost 5 bases and J lost 1, with 14 bases in between. As DNA, the CDR3 is TGTGCCAGTAGTTGGTCAGGGGTACAAACTAATGAAAAACTGTTTTTT. Protein product: CASSWSGVQTNEKLFF.

The chain links TRBV24-1 to TRBJ1-2; D might be TRBD1 (6 bases). Trimming removed 4 bases from V and 7 bases from J, with 12 bases in between. Looked up from germline, CDR1 is KGHDR and CDR2 is SFDVKD. The CDR3 is made up of 13 amino acids. The CDR3 sequence: CATSETTGRGYTF. DNA for the CDR3: TGTGCCACCAGTGAAACGACAGGACGTGGCTACACCTTC.

The chain has TRBV29-1 and TRBJ2-5, with 7 positions matching TRBD2. Trimming cost V 3 bases and J 2 bases; bases outside gene matches: 6. This CDR3 is built from 14 residues. Germline assignment: CDR1 SQVTM and CDR2 ANQGSEA. The CDR3 region has the DNA TGCAGCGTTGACGCGGGAGCTCCACAAGAGACCCAGTACTTC. Protein: CSVDAGAPQETQYF.

This chain links TRBV5-5 with TRBJ1-2, with 7 bases identical to TRBD1. The V gene end was trimmed by 7 bases and the J gene end by 7 bases; junction bases not matched to a gene: 10. This CDR3 contains 13 residues. Germline lookup yields CDR1 SGHKS and CDR2 YYEKEE (reference sequence). CDR3 nucleotide sequence: TGTGCCAGCGGGGGTACGACAGGGCTTGGCTACACCTTC. Its protein is CASGGTTGLGYTF.

The chain links TRBV5-6 to TRBJ1-1, with 9 bases fitting TRBD1. Per the germline V gene, CDR1 is SGHDT and CDR2 is YYEEEE. V lost 0 bases, J lost 3 bases, and 12 bases stayed unmatched. The CDR3 length is 18 residues. In DNA, the CDR3 is TGTGCCAGCAGCTTGGATTTCTTATTGGGACAGGGCGACACTGAAGCTTTCTTT. It encodes CASSLDFLLGQGDTEAFF.

In DNA, the CDR3 is TGCGCCAGCAGCTTGCCAAAGGGGGCTAATGGCTACACCTTC. This encodes CASSLPKGANGYTF. The chain carries TRBV5-1 and TRBJ1-2; 7 bases fit TRBD1. Germline V CDR1 and CDR2: SGHRS, YFSETQ. This CDR3 is 14 amino acids long. V shed 1 base and J 6 bases; nucleotides not matched to a gene: 6.

The gene calls are TRBV28 and TRBJ2-7, with a weak D call TRBD2 (5 bases). Trimming cost V 2 bases and J 3 bases, with 11 bases left between them. This CDR3 has 14 amino acids. The germline V gene has CDR1 MDHEN and CDR2 SYDVKM. DNA of the CDR3: TGTGCCAGCAGTTTAGAGGGCCCAGGCTACGAGCAGTACTTC. Translation gives CASSLEGPGYEQYF. Filled out from reference TRBV28 and TRBJ2-7, the complete variable domain reads DVKVTQSSRYLVKRTGEKVFLECVQDMDHENMFWYRQDPGLGLRLIYFSYDVKMKEKGDIPEGYSVSREKKERFSLILESASTNQTSMYLCASSLEGPGYEQYFGPGTRLTVT.

This clone was detected once. The same CDR3 is also encoded by other DNA sequences in this sample. As DNA, the CDR3 is TGTGCCAGCAGCCAGGGACAGGGAGACTATGGCTACACCTTC. Translation: CASSQGQGDYGYTF. The chain is built from TRBV3-1 (or the pseudogene TRBV3-2) and TRBJ1-2, with 9 bases identical to TRBD1. Germline V gene data show CDR1 as LGHDT and CDR2 as YNNKEL (reference sequence). This CDR3 is 14 amino acids long. The trim removed 3 bases at V and 3 bases at J, leaving 2 bases unmatched.

Only a few counts were recorded for this clone. The V and J genes are TRBV6-2 or TRBV6-3 and TRBJ1-5; D is perhaps TRBD1 (6 bases). Germline values: CDR1 MNHEY, CDR2 SVGEGT. The ends were cut back, 2 bases at V and 1 base at J, with 9 bases in the middle. There are 15 residues in the CDR3. CDR3 bases: TGTGCCAGCAGTTACGCTGGGGGCAGCAATCAGCCCCAGCATTTT. Translation: CASSYAGGSNQPQHF.

The J gene is TRBJ2-1, the V gene TRBV5-1; 13 positions agree with TRBD2. Trimming removed 2 bases from V and 8 bases from J; junction bases left unmatched: 4. Germline values: CDR1 SGHRS, CDR2 YFSETQ. The CDR3 runs to 15 residues. This chain's CDR3 is CASSLRLAGGHEQFF. The CDR3 DNA is TGCGCCAGCAGCTTAAGACTAGCGGGAGGCCATGAGCAGTTCTTC.